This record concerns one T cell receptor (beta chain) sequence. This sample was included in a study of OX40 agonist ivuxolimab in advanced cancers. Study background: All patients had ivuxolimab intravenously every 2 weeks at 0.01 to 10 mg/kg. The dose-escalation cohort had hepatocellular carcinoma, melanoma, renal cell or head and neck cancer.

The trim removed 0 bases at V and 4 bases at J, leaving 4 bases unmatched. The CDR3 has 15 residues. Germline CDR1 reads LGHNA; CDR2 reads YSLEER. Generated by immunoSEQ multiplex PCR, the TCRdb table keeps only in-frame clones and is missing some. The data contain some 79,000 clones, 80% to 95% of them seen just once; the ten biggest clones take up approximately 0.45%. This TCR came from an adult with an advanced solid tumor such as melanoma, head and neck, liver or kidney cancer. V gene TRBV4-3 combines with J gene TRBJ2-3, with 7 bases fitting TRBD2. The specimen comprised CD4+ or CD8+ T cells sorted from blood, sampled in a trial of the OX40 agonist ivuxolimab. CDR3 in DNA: TGCGCCAGCAGCCAAGATCGACTAGCCGCAGATACGCAGTATTTT. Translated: CASSQDRLAADTQYF.